This TCR beta chain was recorded in a study of Ad26.COV2.S vaccination and SARS-CoV-2 variants. Study-wide results and limits: Compared with placebo recipients, vaccine recipients had higher spike-specific TCR breadth. Assessments of TCR breadth and depth may have underestimated the total T cell responses.

Trimming removed 2 bases at V and 3 bases at J, with 11 bases between. The CDR3 runs to 14 residues. Per germline, CDR1 MNHEY and CDR2 SMNVEV (reference sequence). TCRdb's copy holds only in-frame clones and misses some; the assay was immunoSEQ multiplex PCR. The table records 350,000 to 450,000 clones, 92% of them present only once. In regard to this clone: Antigen unknown.

This TCR was recovered from a human donor who had recovered from COVID-19. This sequence joins TRBV27 and TRBJ2-7, with D unclear. Sequenced material: peripheral blood, taken after recovery from COVID-19. CDR3 sequence: CASSLKGNHYEQYF. In DNA, the CDR3 is TGTGCCAGCAGTTTAAAAGGAAACCACTACGAGCAGTACTTC.